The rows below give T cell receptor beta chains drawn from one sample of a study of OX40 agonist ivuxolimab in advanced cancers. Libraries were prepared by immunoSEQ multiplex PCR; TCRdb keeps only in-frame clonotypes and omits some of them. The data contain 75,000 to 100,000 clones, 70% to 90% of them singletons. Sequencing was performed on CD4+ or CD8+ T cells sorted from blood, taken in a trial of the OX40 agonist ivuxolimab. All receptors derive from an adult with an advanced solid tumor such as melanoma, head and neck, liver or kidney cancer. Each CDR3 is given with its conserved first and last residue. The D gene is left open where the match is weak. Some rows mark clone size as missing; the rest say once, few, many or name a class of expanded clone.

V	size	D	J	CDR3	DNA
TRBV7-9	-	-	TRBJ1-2	CASSLYRTNYGYTF	TGTGCCAGCAGCTTATACCGGACGAACTATGGCTACACCTTC
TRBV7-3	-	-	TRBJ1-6	CASSLGSSYNSPLHF	TGTGCCAGCAGCTTAGGGAGCTCCTATAATTCACCCCTCCACTTT
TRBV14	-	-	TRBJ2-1	CASSQASVEFF	TGTGCCAGCAGCCAAGCCTCGGTGGAGTTCTTC
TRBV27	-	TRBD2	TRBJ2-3	CASSPGGRGTDTQYF	TGTGCCAGCAGCCCTGGGGGGAGGGGCACAGATACGCAGTATTTT
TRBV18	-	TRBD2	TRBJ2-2	CASSPVSGRNGELFF	TGTGCCAGCTCCCCCGTCAGCGGGAGAAACGGGGAGCTGTTTTTT
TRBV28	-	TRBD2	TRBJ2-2	CASEKAGLGTGELFF	TGTGCCAGCGAGAAAGCGGGATTGGGCACCGGGGAGCTGTTTTTT
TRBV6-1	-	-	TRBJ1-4	CASSDGQLSTNEKLFF	TGTGCCAGCAGTGACGGGCAGCTATCAACTAATGAAAAACTGTTTTTT
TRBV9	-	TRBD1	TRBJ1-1	CASSPPGQPSEAFF	TGTGCCAGCAGCCCCCCGGGACAGCCATCTGAAGCTTTCTTT
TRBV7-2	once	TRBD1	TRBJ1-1	CASSLRQGSEAFF	TGTGCCAGCAGCTTACGACAGGGAAGTGAAGCTTTCTTT
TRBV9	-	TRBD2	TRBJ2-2	CASSLLGLAGEYTGELFF	TGTGCCAGCAGCCTTCTGGGACTAGCGGGAGAATACACCGGGGAGCTGTTTTTT
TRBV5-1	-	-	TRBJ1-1	CASRATMLNTEAFF	TGCGCCAGCAGGGCGACAATGTTGAACACTGAAGCTTTCTTT
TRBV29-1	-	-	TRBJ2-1	CSVKTYNEQFF	TGCAGCGTTAAGACCTACAATGAGCAGTTCTTC
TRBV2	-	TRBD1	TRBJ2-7	CASSRDRESYEQYF	TGTGCCAGCAGTCGGGACAGGGAAAGCTACGAGCAGTACTTC
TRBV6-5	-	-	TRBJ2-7	CASKGTVTYEQYF	TGTGCCAGCAAAGGGACTGTCACCTACGAGCAGTACTTC
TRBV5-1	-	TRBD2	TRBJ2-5	CASSLRASGAGETQYF	TGCGCCAGCAGCTTGCGGGCTAGCGGGGCGGGTGAGACCCAGTACTTC
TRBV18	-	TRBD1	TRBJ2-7	CASSPWDSGSVEQYF	TGTGCCAGCTCACCTTGGGACAGTGGATCGGTCGAGCAGTACTTC
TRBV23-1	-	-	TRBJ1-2	CASSQRSRDLYGYTF	TGCGCCAGCAGTCAAAGGTCCCGGGACTTATATGGCTACACCTTC
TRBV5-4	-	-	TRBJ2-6	CASSLLSGGANVLTF	TGTGCCAGCAGCTTGCTCTCCGGCGGGGCCAACGTCCTGACTTTC
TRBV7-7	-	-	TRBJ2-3	CASSLGQSGTQYF	TGTGCCAGCAGCCTCGGCCAGTCGGGTACGCAGTATTTT
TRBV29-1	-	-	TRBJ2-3	CSARGGITDTQYF	TGCAGCGCCCGAGGAGGGATTACAGATACGCAGTATTTT
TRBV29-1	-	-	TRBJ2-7	CSYSGLTNYEQYF	TGCAGCTATTCAGGGCTCACGAACTACGAGCAGTACTTC
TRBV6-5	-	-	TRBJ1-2	CASSYDFYGYTF	TGTGCCAGCAGTTACGACTTCTATGGCTACACCTTC
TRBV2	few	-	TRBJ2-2	CASSILAPGTGELFF	TGTGCCAGCAGTATCCTAGCGCCTGGGACCGGGGAGCTGTTTTTT
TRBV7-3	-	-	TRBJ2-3	CASSLRSYSDTQYF	TGTGCCAGCAGCTTGCGATCTTATTCAGATACGCAGTATTTT
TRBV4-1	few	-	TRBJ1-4	CASSQRGEANEKLFF	TGCGCCAGCAGCCAGAGAGGGGAAGCTAATGAAAAACTGTTTTTT
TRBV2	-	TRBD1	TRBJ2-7	CASSGQGNALPYEQYF	TGTGCCAGCAGTGGACAGGGGAATGCTCTACCCTACGAGCAGTACTTC
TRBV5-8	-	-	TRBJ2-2	CASSLTDANTGELFF	TGTGCCAGCAGCCTGACAGACGCGAACACCGGGGAGCTGTTTTTT
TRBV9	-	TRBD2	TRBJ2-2	CASSERGLAGELTGELFF	TGTGCCAGCAGCGAGAGAGGACTAGCGGGGGAGCTCACCGGGGAGCTGTTTTTT
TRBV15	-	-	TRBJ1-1	CATSRVFVLGLNTEAFF	TGTGCCACCAGCAGAGTATTTGTATTAGGGTTGAACACTGAAGCTTTCTTT
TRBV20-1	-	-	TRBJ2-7	CSARTREQYF	TGCAGTGCCCGCACTAGAGAGCAGTACTTC
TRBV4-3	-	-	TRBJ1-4	CASSQERGTNEKLFF	TGCGCCAGCAGCCAAGAGCGGGGGACTAATGAAAAACTGTTTTTT
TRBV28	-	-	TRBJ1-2	CASSPSGLMGHGYTF	TGTGCCAGCAGTCCATCGGGTTTGATGGGACATGGCTACACCTTC
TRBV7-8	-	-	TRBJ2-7	CASSLAHRGQYF	TGTGCCAGCAGCTTAGCGCACCGAGGGCAGTACTTC
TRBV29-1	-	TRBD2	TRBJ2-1	CSAAKGGSSYNEQFF	TGCAGCGCTGCGAAGGGCGGGAGCTCCTACAATGAGCAGTTCTTC
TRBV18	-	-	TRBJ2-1	CASSPSNGDSQFF	TGTGCCAGCTCACCCTCAAACGGGGATTCGCAGTTCTTC
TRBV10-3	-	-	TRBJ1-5	CAISETDSNQPQHF	TGTGCCATCAGTGAGACAGATAGCAATCAGCCCCAGCATTTT
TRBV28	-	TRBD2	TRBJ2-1	CASSPWGSASGRYNEQFF	TGTGCCAGCAGCCCCTGGGGTTCAGCTAGCGGGAGATACAATGAGCAGTTCTTC
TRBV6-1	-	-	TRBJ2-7	CASSASVAYEQYF	TGTGCCAGCAGTGCTAGCGTCGCCTACGAGCAGTACTTC
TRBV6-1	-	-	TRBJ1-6	CASREVHNSPLHF	TGTGCCAGCAGGGAGGTCCATAATTCACCCCTCCACTTT